These 11 T cell receptor beta chains came from one sample sequenced in a study of patients and donors after allogeneic stem cell transplantation. TCRdb analysed the RT-PCR reads with MiXCR anew, one entry per CDR3 protein. Here the sample spans about a million distinct CDR3 sequences, roughly 18% being singletons. Sequenced material: blood, either unsorted or a sorted T cell fraction (not recorded which). These receptors were taken from a human donor who was either an allogeneic HSCT recipient or a stem cell or donor lymphocyte infusion donor (not recorded which). It is not recorded whose cells these are; they may come from a transplant donor.

This clonotype was detected a few times. The genes are TRBV4-3 and TRBJ1-2, with a possible D match to TRBD1 (5 bases). Trimming took off 3 bases at V and 1 base at J, with 12 bases between the two ends. Germline V gives CDR1 LGHNA, CDR2 YSLEER. The CDR3 sequence is 15 residues long. The CDR3 protein is CASSQTEEFNYGYTF. CDR3 bases: TGCGCCAGCAGCCAGACAGAGGAATTTAACTATGGCTACACCTTC.

This clonotype was counted between two and nine times. The chain recombines TRBV20-1 with TRBJ2-5; no reliable D call. Germline V CDR1 and CDR2: DFQATT, SNEGSKA (reference sequence). CDR3 size: 13 residues. V lost 5 bases, J lost 7 bases, and 17 bases lay in between. CDR3 bases: TGCAGTGCTCGCCCAAGGGTTACGGGGACCCAGTACTTC. Amino acids: CSARPRVTGTQYF.

The genes are TRBV20-1 and TRBJ1-3, with D possibly matching TRBD1 (5 bases). V was trimmed by 0 bases and J by 1 base, leaving 10 bases between them. The CDR3 length is 15 residues. Germline V gene sequence: CDR1 DFQATT, CDR2 SNEGSKA (reference sequence). The CDR3 nucleotides read TGCAGTGCTAGAGATTCCGGGGCTTCTGGAAACACCATATATTTT. Translation: CSARDSGASGNTIYF.

This clonotype has just a few counts. The chain uses TRBV12-3 or TRBV12-4 and TRBJ1-2; a possible D gene is TRBD1 (5 bases). V was trimmed by 0 bases and J by 2 bases, leaving 10 bases between them. The CDR3 sequence is 15 residues long. This CDR3 reads CASSLAPGINYGYTF. CDR3 nucleotide sequence: TGTGCCAGCAGTTTAGCGCCAGGGATCAACTATGGCTACACCTTC.

This clonotype was counted a few times. CDR3 sequence reads: CASSVSLNAPRNEQFF. The CDR3 DNA sequence: TGTGCCAGCAGCGTGTCGTTAAACGCCCCCCGCAATGAGCAGTTCTTC. The chain employs TRBV9 and TRBJ2-1; D unclear. Germline values: CDR1 SGDLS, CDR2 YYNGEE. The CDR3 covers 16 residues. With 2 bases removed from V and 6 bases from J, the gap between germline ends came to 18 bases.

This clonotype came up a few times. V gene TRBV14 combines with J gene TRBJ2-1; D could derive from TRBD1 or TRBD2 (6 bases each). This CDR3 is 16 amino acids long. V dropped 1 base and J dropped 5 bases, with 15 bases sitting between them. Germline loops: CDR1 SGHDN, CDR2 FVKESK. CDR3 protein: CASSQGWGRGNNEQFF. In nucleotides, the CDR3 is TGTGCCAGCAGCCAAGGATGGGGGCGCGGGAACAATGAGCAGTTCTTC. Supplemented by reference TRBV14 and TRBJ2-1, the full variable domain reads EAGVTQFPSHSVIEKGQTVTLRCDPISGHDNLYWYRRVMGKEIKFLLHFVKESKQDESGMPNNRFLAERTGGTYSTLKVQPAELEDSGVYFCASSQGWGRGNNEQFFGPGTRLTVL.

This clonotype showed up many times. The chain employs TRBV12-3 or TRBV12-4 and TRBJ1-2; 9 bases match TRBD1. The CDR3 sequence is 15 residues long. With 7 bases clipped from V and 2 bases from J, the junction kept 8 bases outside the gene matches. Here the CDR3 DNA reads TGTGCCAGCAAAGCCGGGACAGGGCACAACTATGGCTACACCTTC. Its protein product is CASKAGTGHNYGYTF.

This clonotype came up a few times. This chain connects TRBV5-6 to TRBJ2-3; D uncertain. CDR1 SGHDT and CDR2 YYEEEE come from the germline V gene. V dropped 0 bases and J dropped 2 bases, with 7 bases sitting between them. The CDR3 length is 14 residues. The CDR3 DNA is TGTGCCAGCAGCTTGGTGCGGAACACAGATACGCAGTATTTT. Translation gives CASSLVRNTDTQYF.

V and J are TRBV7-9 and TRBJ1-2; TRBD1 matches at 10 bases. This CDR3 has 16 residues. The V gene's germline CDR1 is SEHNR and CDR2 FQNEAQ (reference sequence). Trimming removed 5 bases from V and 1 base from J; junction bases left unmatched: 7. The CDR3 sequence: CASSPGQGTFNYGYTF. The DNA of the CDR3 is TGTGCCAGCAGCCCGGGACAGGGGACCTTTAACTATGGCTACACCTTC.

The table lists this clonotype with a few counts. The chain recombines TRBV20-1 with TRBJ1-1, with D perhaps TRBD1 (6 bases). The CDR3 consists of 11 residues. CDR1 is DFQATT, CDR2 SNEGSKA, per germline (reference sequence). V was pared by 7 bases and J by 3 bases, with 9 bases between. Here the CDR3 reads CSVPGDTEAFF. The CDR3 DNA follows: TGCAGTGTCCCAGGGGACACTGAAGCTTTCTTT.

This clonotype came up many times. The chain has TRBV12-3 or TRBV12-4 and TRBJ2-7; D is unresolved. The length of the CDR3 is 13 residues. V lost 5 bases to trimming and J lost 7 bases, with 15 bases between them. CDR3 coding DNA: TGTGCCAGCAGTCCCGATGACACCGGAGAGCAGTACTTC. It yields the protein CASSPDDTGEQYF.